The 10 T cell receptor beta chains given below trace back to one sample, sequenced in a study of cytomegalovirus exposure and HLA in healthy donors. Sequencing used immunoSEQ multiplex PCR; TCRdb keeps in-frame clones, though not all of them. This sample has approximately 210,000 clones, with roughly 82% found just once. Sequenced input: PBMCs. The source of these receptors is a woman under 30 in good health and CMV-seronegative.

The chain employs TRBV19 and TRBJ1-5; no clear D gene. The CDR3 extends over 15 amino acids. Germline loops: CDR1 LNHDA, CDR2 SQIVND (reference sequence). V dropped 3 bases and J dropped 1 base, with 10 bases sitting between them. CDR3 loop: CASSIAPGSNQPQHF. The CDR3 bases are TGTGCCAGTAGTATTGCGCCCGGGAGCAATCAGCCCCAGCATTTT.

The V call is TRBV5-1, the J call TRBJ2-6; 7 bases align to TRBD1. The V segment lost 2 bases and the J segment 0 bases; nucleotides outside the gene matches: 2. This CDR3 spans 16 amino acids. Germline loops: CDR1 SGHRS, CDR2 YFSETQ. This CDR3 is CASSFGDSSGANVLTF. The CDR3 DNA is TGCGCCAGCAGCTTTGGGGACAGCTCTGGGGCCAACGTCCTGACTTTC.

The chain is built from TRBV7-8 and TRBJ1-3, with TRBD1 as a possible D gene (5 bases). Germline V gene sequence: CDR1 SGHVS, CDR2 FQNEAQ. The CDR3 has 15 amino acids. Between the trimmed V and J ends, which lost 3 bases and 2 bases, there was a span of 11 bases. DNA for the CDR3: TGTGCCAGCAGCTTCCGGCAGGGCACTGGAAACACCATATATTTT. Encoded protein: CASSFRQGTGNTIYF.

The rearrangement uses TRBV2 and TRBJ2-2; 12 nucleotides match TRBD2. Unmatched junction bases numbered 5, after V lost 6 bases and J lost 6 bases. The length of the CDR3 is 15 residues. CDR1 and CDR2 (germline): SNHLY, FYNNEI. CDR3: CASRDGLAGSGELFF. CDR3 sequence (DNA): TGTGCCAGCAGAGACGGACTAGCGGGATCCGGGGAGCTGTTTTTT.

This chain links TRBV10-1 with TRBJ2-7, with 9 bases lining up with TRBD1. The trim removed 4 bases at V and 8 bases at J, leaving 3 bases unmatched. Germline V CDR1 and CDR2: WNHNN, SYGVQD (reference sequence). CDR3 length: 12 residues. The CDR3 DNA reads TGCGCCAGCAGTGGGACAGGGGAGAAGCAGTACTTC. Translating gives CASSGTGEKQYF.

The J gene is TRBJ1-2, the V gene TRBV6-1; a weak D match, TRBD1 (5 bases). Trimming removed 6 bases from V and 6 bases from J, with 14 bases in between. This CDR3 is built from 13 residues. Germline CDR1 and CDR2: MNHNS and SASEGT. The CDR3 spells CASSAARVDGYTF. The CDR3, as DNA: TGTGCCAGCAGCGCCGCCAGGGTTGATGGCTACACCTTC.

The rearrangement uses TRBV11-2 and TRBJ1-3; 12 bases fit TRBD1. With 5 bases clipped from V and 4 bases from J, the junction kept 9 bases outside the gene matches. Germline CDR1 reads SGHAT; CDR2 reads FQNNGV. CDR3 length equals 17 residues. Here the CDR3 DNA reads TGTGCCAGCAGCCCCGGGACAGGGGGCTATTTAGGAAACACCATATATTTT. The encoded protein is CASSPGTGGYLGNTIYF.

The chain joins TRBV7-2 to TRBJ2-2; D unresolved. Germline values: CDR1 SGHTA, CDR2 FQGNSA. Trimming removed 5 bases at V and 1 base at J, with 14 bases between. The CDR3 contains 16 residues. CDR3 bases: TGTGCCAGCAGCCTGATGAGGCTTAGGAACACCGGGGAGCTGTTTTTT. It translates to CASSLMRLRNTGELFF.

The chain employs TRBV29-1 and TRBJ2-7; D is possibly TRBD1 (7 bases). This CDR3 region has 12 residues. The ends were cut back, 8 bases at V and 0 bases at J, with 11 bases in the middle. Germline lookup yields CDR1 SQVTM and CDR2 ANQGSEA. This CDR3 is CSMRDSSYEQYF. As DNA, the CDR3 is TGCAGCATGCGGGACAGCTCCTACGAGCAGTACTTC.

The chain couples TRBV29-1 to TRBJ1-2; 9 bases agree with TRBD1. There are 12 residues in the CDR3. Germline CDR1 reads SQVTM; CDR2 reads ANQGSEA. The trim removed 6 bases at V and 4 bases at J, leaving 3 bases unmatched. The CDR3 reads CSVGTGSYGYTF. The CDR3 nucleotides are TGCAGCGTGGGGACAGGGAGCTATGGCTACACCTTC.